The clone carrying this T cell receptor (beta chain) appeared many times. Its antigen is not identified. Diagnosing involved the use of clinical symptoms, serum thyroxine and TRAb, thyroid ultrasound and orbital computed tomography. The entry originates in a study of T cells in Graves' hyperthyroidism and ophthalmopathy. Study results and limitations: Most expanded thyroid clonotypes above 0.001 also appeared in blood.

Amplification of TCR beta CDR3 regions was performed using RNA transcripts as template. Researchers ran a first-round RT-PCR on the TCR CDR3 using the HTBI primer set. Via MiXCR, TCRdb re-called the multiplex PCR reads, giving one row per CDR3 protein. The data hold about 410,000 distinct CDR3 sequences, with roughly 15% observed a single time. The CDR3 spans 14 residues. Unmatched junction bases numbered 6, after V lost 3 bases and J lost 7 bases. The germline V gene encodes CDR1 SGDLS and CDR2 YYNGEE. The sample comprised blood. J is TRBJ1-1 and V is TRBV9, with TRBD1 identical over 10 bases. The clonotype comes from a man aged 18-30 years with Graves' ophthalmopathy. The CDR3 reads CASSEGTGAGEAFF. In DNA form, the CDR3 reads TGTGCCAGCAGCGAGGGGACAGGGGCAGGTGAAGCTTTCTTT.